This TCR beta chain was found in a study of T-cell memory formation after mild COVID-19. The wider study: Largely, TCR clusters stayed within a single donor.

Each CDR3 protein is one row after TCRdb ran MiXCR on the 5' RACE reads. The profile shows tens of thousands of distinct CDR3 sequences, about 7.4% of them singletons. The ends were cut back, 4 bases at V and 6 bases at J, with 12 bases in the middle. Germline-derived CDR1 and CDR2 are SGHRS and YFSETQ. The CDR3 contains 13 residues. This clonotype was counted a few times. This sequence joins TRBV5-1 and TRBJ2-3, with D hard to call. Sequenced input: PBMCs or a T cell subset sorted from them (not recorded which). The receptor comes from an adult woman who had mild COVID-19 (a few samples of this study predate the infection). Cell type and time point are not known. The CDR3 DNA follows: TGCGCCAGCAGCCCTGAGCCTGGGGATACGCAGTATTTT. Its protein product is CASSPEPGDTQYF.